This T cell receptor (beta chain) was sequenced during a study of cytomegalovirus exposure and HLA in healthy donors. Germline CDR1 and CDR2: SGHDT and YYEEEE. This CDR3 is 15 amino acids long. V was trimmed by 5 bases and J by 2 bases, leaving 13 bases between them. There are a few counts of this clone. Use of 60 Vbeta and 13 Jbeta primers characterized the PCR. Sequencing was performed with immunoSEQ multiplex PCR; in TCRdb, only in-frame clones are kept and a portion is missing. Of about 140,000 clones in the sample, approximately 72% are singletons; the top ten hold 6.5%. V usage is TRBV5-6 and J usage is TRBJ2-2, with a weak D call TRBD2 (7 bases). The source material was PBMCs. The clonotype originates from a woman aged 60-75 years in good health and CMV-seronegative. CDR3: CASRRGRGNTGELFF. CDR3 coding DNA: TGTGCCAGCAGGCGGGGGCGAGGCAACACCGGGGAGCTGTTTTTT.